This T cell receptor beta chain was recovered during a study of T cell repertoires in cytomegalovirus infection. Worth noting for this clonotype: Its specificity is not known.

A single record per CDR3 protein comes from TCRdb applying MiXCR to the reads. Of hundreds of thousands of distinct CDR3 sequences listed, approximately 33% are singletons. Study-wide results and caveats: Clonotypes of TCR beta that were HLA-C-restricted and CMV-specific dominated the ex vivo response.

The germline gives CDR1 SGHVS, CDR2 FQNEAQ. The CDR3 contains 12 residues. Trimming removed 3 bases at V and 8 bases at J, with 10 bases between. The TCR was taken from a human donor in good health (CMV status not recorded). Some clones in this sample may be carry-over from other donors' samples. Material: cultured CD8+ T cells from PBMCs, obtained from culture after CMV antigen stimulation. V and J are TRBV7-8 and TRBJ1-2; D call uncertain. The CDR3 DNA reads as TGTGCCAGCAGCTTTTCCACGTGGGGCTACACCTTC. It encodes CASSFSTWGYTF.